Listed below are T cell receptor beta chains from one sample, sequenced in a study of cytomegalovirus exposure and HLA in healthy donors. Method: immunoSEQ multiplex PCR; TCRdb's copy keeps in-frame clones and lacks some. The sample has fewer than 150,000 clones. The source material was PBMCs. Every receptor here comes from a man younger than 30 in good health and CMV-seronegative. Both conserved end residues are part of each CDR3. Fields, in order: D gene, V gene, J gene, CDR3 protein, CDR3 DNA. A D gene is named only where the DNA matches it firmly.

NA	TRBV7-9	TRBJ1-1	CASSDNGNEAFF	TGTGCCAGCAGCGATAACGGGAATGAAGCTTTCTTT
NA	TRBV28	TRBJ1-5	CASSLVVTGNQPQHF	TGTGCCAGCAGTTTAGTTGTGACAGGCAATCAGCCCCAGCATTTT
NA	TRBV6-5	TRBJ1-5	CARRGSHQPQHF	TGTGCCAGGCGGGGGTCACATCAGCCCCAGCATTTT
TRBD2	TRBV9	TRBJ2-1	CASSVGSGMGNEQFF	TGTGCCAGCAGCGTAGGGAGCGGGATGGGGAATGAGCAGTTCTTC
NA	TRBV5-8	TRBJ2-2	CASSWATLQRTGELFF	TGTGCCAGCAGCTGGGCCACCCTTCAAAGGACCGGGGAGCTGTTTTTT
NA	TRBV19	TRBJ1-1	CASSGRQTNTEAFF	TGTGCCAGTAGTGGACGACAGACGAACACTGAAGCTTTCTTT
NA	TRBV4-1	TRBJ2-7	CASSHFVRVHEQYF	TGCGCCAGCAGCCACTTCGTCCGGGTCCACGAGCAGTACTTC
TRBD1	TRBV4-1	TRBJ2-1	CASSQDGQGGKLDEQFF	TGCGCCAGCAGCCAAGACGGACAGGGAGGAAAATTAGATGAGCAGTTCTTC
TRBD1	TRBV27	TRBJ1-4	CASSFPGGTNEKLFF	TGTGCCAGCAGTTTTCCAGGGGGTACTAATGAAAAACTGTTTTTT
NA	TRBV29-1	TRBJ2-5	CSVEDSPNQETQYF	TGCAGCGTTGAAGACAGTCCCAACCAAGAGACCCAGTACTTC
TRBD1	TRBV19	TRBJ1-1	CASRTGTGSRGAFF	TGTGCCAGTAGGACCGGGACAGGGAGCCGGGGGGCTTTCTTT
TRBD2	TRBV7-9	TRBJ2-1	CASSRLLASEQFF	TGTGCCAGCAGCCGACTACTAGCGTCTGAGCAGTTCTTC
NA	TRBV7-2	TRBJ1-1	CASSTRGANTEAFF	TGTGCCAGCAGTACAAGGGGCGCTAACACTGAAGCTTTCTTT
NA	TRBV5-1	TRBJ1-3	CASSRAGEPGNTIYF	TGCGCCAGCAGCCGAGCAGGGGAACCTGGAAACACCATATATTTT
NA	TRBV9	TRBJ2-2	CASGGTGELFF	TGTGCCAGCGGAGGGACCGGGGAGCTGTTTTTT
NA	TRBV7-9	TRBJ2-1	CASSSNSGSGNEQFF	TGTGCCAGCAGCTCAAACTCGGGTTCGGGGAATGAGCAGTTCTTC
NA	TRBV5-7	TRBJ1-4	CASSLGEIRTNEKLFF	TGTGCCAGCAGCTTGGGGGAGATAAGAACTAATGAAAAACTGTTTTTT
TRBD1	TRBV19	TRBJ1-2	CASISTGTGVPYGYTF	TGTGCCAGTATCTCAACCGGGACAGGGGTACCCTATGGCTACACCTTC
NA	TRBV29-1	TRBJ2-2	CSVELAGTGELFF	TGCAGCGTTGAGTTGGCGGGCACCGGGGAGCTGTTTTTT
TRBD1	TRBV5-6	TRBJ1-3	CASSLRGPLSGNTIYF	TGTGCCAGCAGCTTGAGGGGGCCGCTCTCTGGAAACACCATATATTTT
NA	TRBV27	TRBJ1-6	CASSTSGFSPLHF	TGTGCCAGCAGTACCTCAGGGTTTTCACCCCTCCACTTT
NA	TRBV28	TRBJ1-2	CASSTVSRGYTF	TGTGCCAGCTCAACCGTTTCCAGGGGCTACACCTTC
NA	TRBV5-8	TRBJ1-2	CASSQQLQGSFGYTF	TGTGCCAGCAGCCAACAGCTACAGGGCTCTTTTGGCTACACCTTC
NA	TRBV6-1	TRBJ2-7	CASSHYRISPYEQYF	TGTGCCAGCAGCCACTACAGGATTTCACCCTACGAGCAGTACTTC
NA	TRBV7-8	TRBJ2-1	CASSLAREQFF	TGTGCCAGCAGCCTGGCTCGTGAGCAGTTCTTC
TRBD1	TRBV7-2	TRBJ1-2	CASSWDRGNFGYTF	TGTGCCAGCAGTTGGGACAGGGGAAATTTTGGCTACACCTTC
TRBD2	TRBV6-4	TRBJ2-1	CASSPFNSGASYNEQFF	TGTGCCAGCAGTCCATTTAATAGCGGGGCATCCTACAATGAGCAGTTCTTC
TRBD1	TRBV30	TRBJ2-7	CAWRTRDRVPYEQYF	TGTGCCTGGAGGACCCGGGACAGGGTGCCCTACGAGCAGTACTTC
TRBD2	TRBV2	TRBJ2-5	CATREASGGYTQYF	TGTGCCACCCGAGAGGCTAGCGGGGGGTATACCCAGTACTTC
TRBD2	TRBV5-1	TRBJ2-2	CASSWTSGRSTGELFF	TGCGCCAGCAGCTGGACTAGCGGGAGATCCACCGGGGAGCTGTTTTTT
NA	TRBV7-9	TRBJ2-7	CASSLVSGEQYF	TGTGCCAGCAGCTTAGTATCGGGCGAGCAGTACTTC
TRBD2	TRBV30	TRBJ2-3	CAWSVRGGDTQYF	TGTGCCTGGAGTGTCCGGGGGGGCGATACGCAGTATTTT
TRBD1	TRBV2	TRBJ2-7	CATKTGASYEQYF	TGTGCCACCAAGACAGGGGCCAGCTACGAGCAGTACTTC
NA	TRBV19	TRBJ2-1	CASSIDLPTLGVF	TGTGCCAGTAGTATAGATCTTCCAACCCTCGGGGTCTTC
TRBD1	TRBV5-1	TRBJ1-1	CASATGGGLNTEAFF	TGCGCCAGCGCCACAGGGGGAGGATTGAACACTGAAGCTTTCTTT
TRBD1	TRBV14	TRBJ1-2	CASSHGQGDYGYTF	TGTGCCAGCAGCCACGGACAGGGAGACTATGGCTACACCTTC
NA	TRBV6-1	TRBJ1-6	CASGGYSYNSPLHF	TGTGCCAGCGGAGGGTACTCCTATAATTCACCCCTCCACTTT
NA	TRBV12-1	TRBJ2-1	CASSFEGGSKSYNEQFF	TGTGCCAGCAGCTTTGAGGGCGGGAGCAAATCCTACAATGAGCAGTTCTTC
NA	TRBV19	TRBJ1-1	CASNSRGLGNTEAFF	TGTGCCAGTAATAGTAGGGGGTTGGGGAACACTGAAGCTTTCTTT
NA	TRBV6-5	TRBJ2-5	CASSSRGETQYF	TGTGCCAGCAGCTCCAGGGGAGAGACCCAGTACTTC
TRBD2	TRBV4-2	TRBJ2-7	CASSQFLGSSGSSYEQYF	TGTGCCAGCAGCCAGTTTTTGGGTTCTAGCGGAAGCTCCTACGAGCAGTACTTC
TRBD1	TRBV19	TRBJ1-5	CASSPPPGGENQPQHF	TGTGCCAGTAGTCCTCCCCCAGGGGGAGAGAATCAGCCCCAGCATTTT
NA	TRBV6-5	TRBJ2-7	CASSYMGGEQYF	TGTGCCAGCAGTTACATGGGAGGAGAGCAGTACTTC
NA	TRBV6-1	TRBJ1-6	CASSDRENSPLHF	TGTGCCAGCAGTGACAGGGAAAATTCACCCCTCCACTTT
NA	TRBV7-3	TRBJ2-6	CASSLREAGANVLTF	TGTGCCAGCAGCTTAAGGGAGGCTGGGGCCAACGTCCTGACTTTC